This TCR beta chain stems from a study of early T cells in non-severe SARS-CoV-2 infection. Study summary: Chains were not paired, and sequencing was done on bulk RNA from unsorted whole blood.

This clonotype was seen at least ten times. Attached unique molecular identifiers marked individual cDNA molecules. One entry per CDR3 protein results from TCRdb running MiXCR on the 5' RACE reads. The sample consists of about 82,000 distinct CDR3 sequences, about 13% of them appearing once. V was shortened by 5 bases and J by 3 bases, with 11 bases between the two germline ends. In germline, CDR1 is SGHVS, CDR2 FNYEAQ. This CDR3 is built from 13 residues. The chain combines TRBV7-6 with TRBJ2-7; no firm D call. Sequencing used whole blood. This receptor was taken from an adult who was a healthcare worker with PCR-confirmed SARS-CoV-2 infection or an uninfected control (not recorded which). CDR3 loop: CASSIGPRYEQYF. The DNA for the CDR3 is TGTGCCAGCAGCATTGGTCCTCGCTACGAGCAGTACTTC.